One sample yielded the 5 T cell receptor beta chains listed below, sequenced in a study of T-cell reconstitution after alpha-beta-depleted transplantation in children. Preparation of the TCRbeta library involved a method that used unique molecular identifiers. Using its own MiXCR run on the PCR reads, TCRdb lists one record per CDR3 protein. Among around 340,000 distinct CDR3 sequences listed, about 14% were seen once. This specimen consisted of PBMCs, obtained from the stem cell graft. Source of these receptors: a human donor who donated a stem cell graft to a child with Fanconi anemia.

This chain links TRBV18 with TRBJ2-7; perhaps TRBD1 as D (6 bases). The CDR3 spans 14 residues. From germline, CDR1 is KGHSH and CDR2 LQKENI. Trimming stripped 4 bases from V and 6 bases from J, with 16 bases between. In DNA, the CDR3 is TGTGCCAGCTCACTCAACCACCGGGACACCGAGCAGTACTTC. This translates into CASSLNHRDTEQYF.

The J gene is TRBJ2-7, the V gene TRBV27; TRBD1 or TRBD2 may be the D gene (7 bases each). V was cut by 6 bases and J by 4 bases, with 22 bases left in between. CDR3 length: 16 residues. Germline V gives CDR1 MNHEY, CDR2 SMNVEV (reference sequence). The CDR3: CASSSPRGRGLYEQYF. The CDR3 DNA reads as TGTGCCAGCAGCTCCCCTCGGGGGAGGGGGCTATACGAGCAGTACTTC.

The rearrangement joins TRBV27 to TRBJ1-4, with unresolved D. Trimming stripped 5 bases from V and 1 base from J, with 20 bases between. The CDR3 loop spans 18 amino acids. Germline lookup yields CDR1 MNHEY and CDR2 SMNVEV (reference sequence). As DNA, the CDR3 is TGTGCCAGCAGTCTGTCCTGGGGAACAATTCGAACTAATGAAAAACTGTTTTTT. Its protein product is CASSLSWGTIRTNEKLFF.

V gene TRBV24-1 combines with J gene TRBJ2-2, with D maybe TRBD1 (5 bases). The CDR3 is made up of 13 amino acids. Germline CDR1 KGHDR, CDR2 SFDVKD. Trimming left V 9 bases short and J 1 base short, with 8 bases between. CDR3 loop: CATLDRNTGELFF. CDR3 sequence (DNA): TGTGCCACCCTCGACAGGAACACCGGGGAGCTGTTTTTT.

This clonotype was seen a few times. The chain employs TRBV11-2 and TRBJ2-3, with no clear D. CDR1 and CDR2 (germline): SGHAT, FQNNGV. The CDR3 length is 14 residues. Trimming removed 5 bases from V and 2 bases from J, with 11 bases in between. This CDR3 is CASSQGIYTDTQYF. The DNA for the CDR3 is TGTGCCAGCAGCCAAGGGATATACACAGATACGCAGTATTTT.